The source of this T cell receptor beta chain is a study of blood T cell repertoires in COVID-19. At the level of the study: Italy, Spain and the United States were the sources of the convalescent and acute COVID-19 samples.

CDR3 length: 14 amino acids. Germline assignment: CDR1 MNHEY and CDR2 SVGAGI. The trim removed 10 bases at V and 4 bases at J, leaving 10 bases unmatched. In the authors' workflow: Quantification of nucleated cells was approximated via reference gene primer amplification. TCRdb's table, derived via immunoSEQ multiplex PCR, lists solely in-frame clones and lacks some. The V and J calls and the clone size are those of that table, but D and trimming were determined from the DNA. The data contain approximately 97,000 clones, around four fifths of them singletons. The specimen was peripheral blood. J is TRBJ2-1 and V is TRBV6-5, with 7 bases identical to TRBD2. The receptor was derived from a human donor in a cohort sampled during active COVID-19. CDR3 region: CAIRPGLTYNEQFF. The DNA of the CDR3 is TGTGCCATACGACCGGGACTAACTTACAATGAGCAGTTCTTC.